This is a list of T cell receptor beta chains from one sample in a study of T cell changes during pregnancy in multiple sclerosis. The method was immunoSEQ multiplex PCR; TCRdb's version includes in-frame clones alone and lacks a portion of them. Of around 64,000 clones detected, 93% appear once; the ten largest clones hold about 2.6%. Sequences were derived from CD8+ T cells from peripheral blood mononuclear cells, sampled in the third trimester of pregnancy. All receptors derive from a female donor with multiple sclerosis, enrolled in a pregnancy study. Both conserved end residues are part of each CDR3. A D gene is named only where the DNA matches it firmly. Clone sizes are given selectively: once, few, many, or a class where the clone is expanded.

cdr3_nt: TGTGCCAGCAGCCTAGGGACTAGCGGGAGTCTCAATGAGCAGTTCTTC
cdr3_aa: CASSLGTSGSLNEQFF
clone_size: -
j_call: TRBJ2-1
d_call: TRBD2
v_call: TRBV7-6

cdr3_nt: TGTGCCAGCAAGGACACTCTGAACACTGAAGCTTTCTTT
cdr3_aa: CASKDTLNTEAFF
clone_size: -
j_call: TRBJ1-1
d_call: -
v_call: TRBV27

cdr3_nt: TGTGCCAGCAGTTTTACCCCCCGAGGGGGTGAAGCTTTCTTT
cdr3_aa: CASSFTPRGGEAFF
clone_size: -
j_call: TRBJ1-1
d_call: -
v_call: TRBV6-5

cdr3_nt: TGTGCCAGCAGCCCTACCGGGAATGAGCAGTTCTTC
cdr3_aa: CASSPTGNEQFF
clone_size: -
j_call: TRBJ2-1
d_call: -
v_call: TRBV5-4

cdr3_nt: TGTGCCAGCAGCGCGCCCCACAGGGCCACTAGCGTTTATCGCTACAATGAGCAGTTCTTC
cdr3_aa: CASSAPHRATSVYRYNEQFF
clone_size: -
j_call: TRBJ2-1
d_call: -
v_call: TRBV14

cdr3_nt: TGTGCCAGCAGCCCATCGCGCGGACCGGGACTGGGGGGCACAGATACGCAGTATTTT
cdr3_aa: CASSPSRGPGLGGTDTQYF
clone_size: -
j_call: TRBJ2-3
d_call: -
v_call: TRBV7-9

cdr3_nt: TGTGCCAGCAGCCAAGCGGACAGAGCTGAAAAACTGTTTTTT
cdr3_aa: CASSQADRAEKLFF
clone_size: -
j_call: TRBJ1-4
d_call: -
v_call: TRBV14

cdr3_nt: TGTGCCAGCAGTGCTAGCGGTTTCTCCTACAATGAGCAGTTCTTC
cdr3_aa: CASSASGFSYNEQFF
clone_size: -
j_call: TRBJ2-1
d_call: TRBD2
v_call: TRBV9

cdr3_nt: TGTGCCAGCAGTCCCCGCGGTAGCGGGACCTACGAGCAGTACTTC
cdr3_aa: CASSPRGSGTYEQYF
clone_size: -
j_call: TRBJ2-7
d_call: TRBD2
v_call: TRBV27

cdr3_nt: TGTGCCAGTAGTCCCTGGGGCGGCGATACAGATACGCAGTATTTT
cdr3_aa: CASSPWGGDTDTQYF
clone_size: -
j_call: TRBJ2-3
d_call: -
v_call: TRBV19

cdr3_nt: TGCGCCAGCAGTGACCTTTTGGGACAGGGGGAGGACACCGGGGAGCTGTTTTTT
cdr3_aa: CASSDLLGQGEDTGELFF
clone_size: -
j_call: TRBJ2-2
d_call: TRBD1
v_call: TRBV10-1

cdr3_nt: TGTGCCTGGAGTTGGCTAGCGGACTACAATGAGCAGTTCTTC
cdr3_aa: CAWSWLADYNEQFF
clone_size: -
j_call: TRBJ2-1
d_call: TRBD2
v_call: TRBV30

cdr3_nt: TGTGCCACCTCAGGGGTACAAGAGACCCAGTACTTC
cdr3_aa: CATSGVQETQYF
clone_size: -
j_call: TRBJ2-5
d_call: -
v_call: TRBV28

cdr3_nt: TGTGCCACCAGCAGAGAGGCGGGACAGTCTGAAGCTTTCTTT
cdr3_aa: CATSREAGQSEAFF
clone_size: -
j_call: TRBJ1-1
d_call: TRBD1
v_call: TRBV15

cdr3_nt: TGCGCCAGCAGCCAAGATTGGTCTAACGAGCAGTACTTC
cdr3_aa: CASSQDWSNEQYF
clone_size: -
j_call: TRBJ2-7
d_call: -
v_call: TRBV4-1

cdr3_nt: TGTGCCAGTAGTCCGCCTAGCGGGAGGGCCGGCGGTGGGGCCAACGTCCTGACTTTC
cdr3_aa: CASSPPSGRAGGGANVLTF
clone_size: -
j_call: TRBJ2-6
d_call: TRBD2
v_call: TRBV19

cdr3_nt: TGCAGCGTTGTACTAGCGGACTACAATGAGCAGTTCTTC
cdr3_aa: CSVVLADYNEQFF
clone_size: -
j_call: TRBJ2-1
d_call: TRBD2
v_call: TRBV29-1

cdr3_nt: TGTGCCAGCAGCCCGGGTCCTTACAATGAGCAGTTCTTC
cdr3_aa: CASSPGPYNEQFF
clone_size: -
j_call: TRBJ2-1
d_call: -
v_call: TRBV7-8

cdr3_nt: TGCAGCGTTGCCGGGAGCGCGAGCTCCTACAATGAGCAGTTCTTC
cdr3_aa: CSVAGSASSYNEQFF
clone_size: -
j_call: TRBJ2-1
d_call: -
v_call: TRBV29-1

cdr3_nt: TGTGCCAGTAACCACGGGACAGCGTATCAGCCCCAGCATTTT
cdr3_aa: CASNHGTAYQPQHF
clone_size: -
j_call: TRBJ1-5
d_call: TRBD1
v_call: TRBV19

cdr3_nt: TGTGCCAGCAGTTTAGGTAGGGGGACTGAAGCTTTCTTT
cdr3_aa: CASSLGRGTEAFF
clone_size: -
j_call: TRBJ1-1
d_call: -
v_call: TRBV28

cdr3_nt: TGTGCCAGCAGTTTGGTCCGGGACAGCCACTTCCAAGAGACCCAGTACTTC
cdr3_aa: CASSLVRDSHFQETQYF
clone_size: -
j_call: TRBJ2-5
d_call: TRBD1
v_call: TRBV27

cdr3_nt: TGTGCCTGGAGTGAGCCGGGACTAGCGGAGTACGAGCAGTACTTC
cdr3_aa: CAWSEPGLAEYEQYF
clone_size: -
j_call: TRBJ2-7
d_call: TRBD2
v_call: TRBV30

cdr3_nt: TGTGCCAGCAGCGGTGGGACAGGACCCTTGCGGGGCTACACCTTC
cdr3_aa: CASSGGTGPLRGYTF
clone_size: -
j_call: TRBJ1-2
d_call: TRBD1
v_call: TRBV9

cdr3_nt: TGTGCCAGCACGGGGGGGAACACTGAAGCTTTCTTT
cdr3_aa: CASTGGNTEAFF
clone_size: once
j_call: TRBJ1-1
d_call: -
v_call: TRBV7-9

cdr3_nt: TGTGCCACCAGCAGCCGCTCCGGGACAGGGGGCGGCTACACCTTC
cdr3_aa: CATSSRSGTGGGYTF
clone_size: -
j_call: TRBJ1-2
d_call: TRBD1
v_call: TRBV15

cdr3_nt: TGTGCCAGCAGCCCTACCGGGACTAGCGGGAGGGTGAACACCGGGGAGCTGTTTTTT
cdr3_aa: CASSPTGTSGRVNTGELFF
clone_size: -
j_call: TRBJ2-2
d_call: TRBD2
v_call: TRBV7-6

cdr3_nt: TGCGCCAGCAGTGAGGGACAGGGGGCTTACGAGCAGTACTTC
cdr3_aa: CASSEGQGAYEQYF
clone_size: -
j_call: TRBJ2-7
d_call: TRBD1
v_call: TRBV10-1

cdr3_nt: TGTGCCAGAAGCTTGCGGGCAGGGGAAATGAACACTGAAGCTTTCTTT
cdr3_aa: CARSLRAGEMNTEAFF
clone_size: -
j_call: TRBJ1-1
d_call: -
v_call: TRBV5-3

cdr3_nt: TGTGCCATCGGAGGGGTCTCTACCAACTACAATGAGCAGTTCTTC
cdr3_aa: CAIGGVSTNYNEQFF
clone_size: -
j_call: TRBJ2-1
d_call: -
v_call: TRBV10-3

cdr3_nt: TGTGCCAGCAGCGAGCCCTCCTACGAGCAGTACTTC
cdr3_aa: CASSEPSYEQYF
clone_size: -
j_call: TRBJ2-7
d_call: -
v_call: TRBV9

cdr3_nt: TGTGCCAGCAGCCACCGGGCTAGCGGGTCCGAGACCCAGTACTTC
cdr3_aa: CASSHRASGSETQYF
clone_size: -
j_call: TRBJ2-5
d_call: TRBD2
v_call: TRBV9

cdr3_nt: TGTGCCAGCAGCTTAGTGGTTCCCCCCAGCTCCTACAATGAGCAGTTCTTC
cdr3_aa: CASSLVVPPSSYNEQFF
clone_size: -
j_call: TRBJ2-1
d_call: -
v_call: TRBV7-8

cdr3_nt: TGTGCCAGCAGCCCTAGCGGGAGGGTAACAGATACGCAGTATTTT
cdr3_aa: CASSPSGRVTDTQYF
clone_size: -
j_call: TRBJ2-3
d_call: TRBD2
v_call: TRBV5-5

cdr3_nt: TGTGCCAGTAGTATAGATCTAGCAGGGGTCGACTATGGCTACACCTTC
cdr3_aa: CASSIDLAGVDYGYTF
clone_size: -
j_call: TRBJ1-2
d_call: -
v_call: TRBV19

cdr3_nt: TGTGCCAGCAGCTCCAACCGGGACAGTGTGAGTCAGCCCCAGCATTTT
cdr3_aa: CASSSNRDSVSQPQHF
clone_size: -
j_call: TRBJ1-5
d_call: TRBD1
v_call: TRBV7-8

cdr3_nt: TGTGCCAGCAGCTTATATTGGGCATTCTCTGGAAACACCATATATTTT
cdr3_aa: CASSLYWAFSGNTIYF
clone_size: -
j_call: TRBJ1-3
d_call: -
v_call: TRBV7-8

cdr3_nt: TGTGCTAGTGGTCCGGACTCGTCAACCTACGAGCAGTACTTC
cdr3_aa: CASGPDSSTYEQYF
clone_size: once
j_call: TRBJ2-7
d_call: -
v_call: TRBV12-5

cdr3_nt: TGTGCCAGCAGTGAACCCAGGGACACAGATACGCAGTATTTT
cdr3_aa: CASSEPRDTDTQYF
clone_size: -
j_call: TRBJ2-3
d_call: -
v_call: TRBV2

cdr3_nt: TGTGCCAGCAGCCCCAATCCCGGAAGCGGGAGATTTGCCTACGAGCAGTACTTC
cdr3_aa: CASSPNPGSGRFAYEQYF
clone_size: once
j_call: TRBJ2-7
d_call: TRBD2
v_call: TRBV7-6

cdr3_nt: TGCGCCAGCAGCGGCCCGGACATAAAGAACTACGAGCAGTACTTC
cdr3_aa: CASSGPDIKNYEQYF
clone_size: -
j_call: TRBJ2-7
d_call: -
v_call: TRBV5-1

cdr3_nt: TGTGCCAGCAGCTATTCTGACAGGGCGAACGGTGAAGCTTTCTTT
cdr3_aa: CASSYSDRANGEAFF
clone_size: few
j_call: TRBJ1-1
d_call: TRBD1
v_call: TRBV7-9

cdr3_nt: TGTGCCAGCAGCCCCTTGGGCCGAGAAAAACTGTTTTTT
cdr3_aa: CASSPLGREKLFF
clone_size: -
j_call: TRBJ1-4
d_call: -
v_call: TRBV7-9

cdr3_nt: TGTGCCAGCAGTTTAAGTGCGGGAGTAATAGATACGCAGTATTTT
cdr3_aa: CASSLSAGVIDTQYF
clone_size: -
j_call: TRBJ2-3
d_call: TRBD2
v_call: TRBV27

cdr3_nt: TGTGCCAGCAGTTACTCGCTTGTAGGGGACACTGAAGCTTTCTTT
cdr3_aa: CASSYSLVGDTEAFF
clone_size: -
j_call: TRBJ1-1
d_call: -
v_call: TRBV6-6

cdr3_nt: TGTGCCAGCAGTCGACATAGCAATCAGCCCCAGCATTTT
cdr3_aa: CASSRHSNQPQHF
clone_size: -
j_call: TRBJ1-5
d_call: -
v_call: TRBV27

cdr3_nt: TGCAGCGTTGCCCAAACAGGGGCCACAGATACGCAGTATTTT
cdr3_aa: CSVAQTGATDTQYF
clone_size: -
j_call: TRBJ2-3
d_call: TRBD1
v_call: TRBV29-1

cdr3_nt: TGTGCCAGCAGTTTATCTCCGCAGGGGAAAGGCTACACCTTC
cdr3_aa: CASSLSPQGKGYTF
clone_size: -
j_call: TRBJ1-2
d_call: -
v_call: TRBV27

cdr3_nt: TGCGCCAGCAGCTCACGACTAGCGGGAGGGCCTTTGGATGAGCAGTTCTTC
cdr3_aa: CASSSRLAGGPLDEQFF
clone_size: -
j_call: TRBJ2-1
d_call: TRBD2
v_call: TRBV5-1

cdr3_nt: TGCAGCGTTGTTGGGGCCTCAACTAATGAAAAACTGTTTTTT
cdr3_aa: CSVVGASTNEKLFF
clone_size: -
j_call: TRBJ1-4
d_call: -
v_call: TRBV29-1

cdr3_nt: TGTGCCAGCAGTGAAACATCCTCTCCCTACGAGCAGTACTTC
cdr3_aa: CASSETSSPYEQYF
clone_size: -
j_call: TRBJ2-7
d_call: -
v_call: TRBV6-1

cdr3_nt: TGTGCCAGCAGTCCCCAGGGGCAAGATCAGCCCCAGCATTTT
cdr3_aa: CASSPQGQDQPQHF
clone_size: -
j_call: TRBJ1-5
d_call: -
v_call: TRBV27

cdr3_nt: TGTGCCAGCAACGGACAGGGGGCGCGGGAGGAGACCCAGTACTTC
cdr3_aa: CASNGQGAREETQYF
clone_size: -
j_call: TRBJ2-5
d_call: TRBD1
v_call: TRBV2

cdr3_nt: TGTGCCAGTAGTATAGGGGGACTAGCGGACTACGAGCAGTACTTC
cdr3_aa: CASSIGGLADYEQYF
clone_size: -
j_call: TRBJ2-7
d_call: TRBD2
v_call: TRBV19

cdr3_nt: TGTGCCAGCAGCTTCTTAGCGGGAGGCGAGCAGTACTTC
cdr3_aa: CASSFLAGGEQYF
clone_size: -
j_call: TRBJ2-7
d_call: TRBD2
v_call: TRBV7-9

cdr3_nt: TGTGCCAGCAGTTACGGTAGTTCCGAGCAGTACTTC
cdr3_aa: CASSYGSSEQYF
clone_size: -
j_call: TRBJ2-7
d_call: -
v_call: TRBV6-5

cdr3_nt: TGCAGCGTTGACCCCCTGGAGCGAGAGACCCAGTACTTC
cdr3_aa: CSVDPLERETQYF
clone_size: -
j_call: TRBJ2-5
d_call: -
v_call: TRBV29-1